This TCR beta chain comes out of a study of T cell responses to AZD1222 COVID-19 vaccine. General study results and limits: The CD4 TCRs associated with vaccination extended across spike and predominated at 160-218 and 743-854. It was only after the peak T cell response that any repertoires were sampled.

Data came from immunoSEQ multiplex PCR; TCRdb stores just in-frame clones and leaves some out. The repertoire includes some 170,000 clones, roughly nine tenths of them detected once, and 4.4% sits in the top ten. Notes on this clone: What it binds is not known.

Trimming removed 4 bases at V and 8 bases at J, with 15 bases between. Germline V CDR1 and CDR2: LNHDA, SQIVND (reference sequence). This CDR3 is built from 15 residues. The V gene is TRBV19, the J gene TRBJ1-6, with D possibly matching TRBD1 (6 bases). This specimen consisted of peripheral blood, obtained on day 0 of MenACWY control vaccination. This TCR came from an adult in good health. CDR3 in DNA: TGTGCCAGTAGTACCGACAGGTCGGGGTATTCACCCCTCCACTTT. Its protein is CASSTDRSGYSPLHF.